Given below is one T cell receptor beta chain in context. The antigen remains unidentified. Recipients boosted at about 4 weeks or about 12 weeks are pooled. This entry belongs to a study of T cell responses to AZD1222 COVID-19 vaccine. CDR3 length: 12 residues. CDR1 and CDR2 from the germline V gene are SGHTA and FQGNSA. Trimming stripped 5 bases from V and 11 bases from J, with 15 bases between. Study-wide findings and caveats: Among vaccine-associated CD4 TCRs, coverage spanned spike, with dominance at 160-218 and 743-854. Females made up more of the donors, who were largely white British, and clonal diversity may have come out too low.

Generated by immunoSEQ multiplex PCR, the TCRdb table keeps only in-frame clones and is missing some. The repertoire holds around 150,000 clones, 90% to 95% seen once, with roughly 3.9% in the top ten. The clonotype was recovered from an adult who received the AZD1222 COVID-19 vaccine. Here the sequenced sample was peripheral blood, taken 28 days after the second AZD1222 dose. The chain links TRBV7-2 to TRBJ1-1; weak D call: TRBD1 (5 bases). For the CDR3, the DNA is TGTGCCAGCAGCCCCCCCGGGGCGGGTGCTTTCTTT. Encoded protein: CASSPPGAGAFF.